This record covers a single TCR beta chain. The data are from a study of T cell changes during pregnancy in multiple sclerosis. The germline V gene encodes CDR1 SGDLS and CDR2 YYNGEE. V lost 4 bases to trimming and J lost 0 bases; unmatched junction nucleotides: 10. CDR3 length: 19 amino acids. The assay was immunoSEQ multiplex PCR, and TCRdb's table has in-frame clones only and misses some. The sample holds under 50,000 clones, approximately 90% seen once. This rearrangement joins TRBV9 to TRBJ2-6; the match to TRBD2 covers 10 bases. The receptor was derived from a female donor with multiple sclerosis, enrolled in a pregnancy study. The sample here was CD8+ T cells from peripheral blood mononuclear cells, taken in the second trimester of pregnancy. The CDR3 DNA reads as TGTGCCAGCAGCACCCGACTAGCGGGCTCGAGCTCTGGGGCCAACGTCCTGACTTTC. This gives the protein CASSTRLAGSSSGANVLTF.